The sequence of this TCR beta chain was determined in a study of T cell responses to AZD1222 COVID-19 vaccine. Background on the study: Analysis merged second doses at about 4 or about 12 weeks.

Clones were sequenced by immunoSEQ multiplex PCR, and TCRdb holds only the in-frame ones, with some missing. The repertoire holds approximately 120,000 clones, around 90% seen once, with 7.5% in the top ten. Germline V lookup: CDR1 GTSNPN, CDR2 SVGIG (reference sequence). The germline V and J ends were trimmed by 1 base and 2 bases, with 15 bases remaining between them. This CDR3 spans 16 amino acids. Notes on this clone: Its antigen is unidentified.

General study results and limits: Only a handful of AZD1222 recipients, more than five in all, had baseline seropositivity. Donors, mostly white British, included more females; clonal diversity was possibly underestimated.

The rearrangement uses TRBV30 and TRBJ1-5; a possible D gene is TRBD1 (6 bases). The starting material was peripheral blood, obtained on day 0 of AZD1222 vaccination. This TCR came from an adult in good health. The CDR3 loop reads CAWSGLGGFGNQPQHF. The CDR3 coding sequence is TGTGCCTGGAGTGGCCTAGGGGGGTTTGGCAATCAGCCCCAGCATTTT.